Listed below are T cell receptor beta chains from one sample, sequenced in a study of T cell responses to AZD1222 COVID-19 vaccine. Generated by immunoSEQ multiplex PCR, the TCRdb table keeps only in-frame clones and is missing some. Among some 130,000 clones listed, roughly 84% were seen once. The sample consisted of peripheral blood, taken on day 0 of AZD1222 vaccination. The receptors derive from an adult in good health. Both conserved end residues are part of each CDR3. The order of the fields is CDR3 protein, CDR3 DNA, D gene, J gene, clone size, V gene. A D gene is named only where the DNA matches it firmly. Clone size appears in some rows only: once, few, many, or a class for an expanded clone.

CDR3aa: CASRSTGGNQHF
CDR3nt: TGTGCCAGCAGATCGACAGGCGGTAATCAGCATTTT
d_gene: .
j_gene: TRBJ1-5
abundance: .
v_gene: TRBV6-5

CDR3aa: CASSPKNQETQYF
CDR3nt: TGTGCCAGCTCACCAAAAAACCAAGAGACCCAGTACTTC
d_gene: .
j_gene: TRBJ2-5
abundance: .
v_gene: TRBV18

CDR3aa: CAWSGLGGGYTF
CDR3nt: TGTGCCTGGAGTGGACTCGGGGGCGGCTACACCTTC
d_gene: .
j_gene: TRBJ1-2
abundance: .
v_gene: TRBV30

CDR3aa: CASSYGGSGELFF
CDR3nt: TGTGCCAGCAGTTACGGGGGGTCCGGGGAGCTGTTTTTT
d_gene: .
j_gene: TRBJ2-2
abundance: .
v_gene: TRBV6-2/TRBV6-3

CDR3aa: CASSTGVNTEAFF
CDR3nt: TGTGCCAGCTCCACAGGGGTGAACACTGAAGCTTTCTTT
d_gene: TRBD1
j_gene: TRBJ1-1
abundance: .
v_gene: TRBV2

CDR3aa: CASSKVVKPKGTATNEKLFF
CDR3nt: TGTGCCAGCAGCAAAGTCGTAAAGCCAAAAGGGACAGCAACTAATGAAAAACTGTTTTTT
d_gene: .
j_gene: TRBJ1-4
abundance: .
v_gene: TRBV21-1

CDR3aa: CASSEEWGEQFF
CDR3nt: TGTGCCAGCAGTGAAGAGTGGGGTGAGCAGTTCTTC
d_gene: .
j_gene: TRBJ2-1
abundance: .
v_gene: TRBV6-1

CDR3aa: CASSLFDAYEQYF
CDR3nt: TGCGCCAGCAGCTTGTTTGATGCTTACGAGCAGTACTTC
d_gene: .
j_gene: TRBJ2-7
abundance: .
v_gene: TRBV5-1

CDR3aa: CASSTLQFPSYEQYF
CDR3nt: TGTGCCAGTAGTACACTTCAATTTCCATCCTACGAGCAGTACTTC
d_gene: .
j_gene: TRBJ2-7
abundance: .
v_gene: TRBV19

CDR3aa: CASSESRISNQPQHF
CDR3nt: TGTGCCAGCAGTGAGTCCCGGATTAGCAATCAGCCCCAGCATTTT
d_gene: .
j_gene: TRBJ1-5
abundance: .
v_gene: TRBV2

CDR3aa: CASSPGIWLGDYGYTF
CDR3nt: TGTGCCAGCAGCCCAGGTATCTGGCTCGGGGACTATGGCTACACCTTC
d_gene: .
j_gene: TRBJ1-2
abundance: .
v_gene: TRBV9

CDR3aa: CASSQDVSPLHF
CDR3nt: TGTGCCAGCAGCCAAGATGTATCACCCCTCCACTTT
d_gene: .
j_gene: TRBJ1-6
abundance: .
v_gene: TRBV14

CDR3aa: CASSLGWEDTNTGELFF
CDR3nt: TGTGCCAGCAGCTTAGGATGGGAGGACACGAACACCGGGGAGCTGTTTTTT
d_gene: .
j_gene: TRBJ2-2
abundance: .
v_gene: TRBV7-8

CDR3aa: CAGSPGRLNSPLHF
CDR3nt: TGTGCCGGATCCCCGGGACGTCTTAATTCACCCCTCCACTTT
d_gene: .
j_gene: TRBJ1-6
abundance: once
v_gene: TRBV6-5

CDR3aa: CASWGEGGANTEAFF
CDR3nt: TGTGCCAGCTGGGGCGAGGGAGGTGCGAACACTGAAGCTTTCTTT
d_gene: .
j_gene: TRBJ1-1
abundance: .
v_gene: TRBV28

CDR3aa: CASSVSGSFNEQFF
CDR3nt: TGTGCCAGCAGCGTCAGTGGAAGTTTCAATGAGCAGTTCTTC
d_gene: .
j_gene: TRBJ2-1
abundance: .
v_gene: TRBV9

CDR3aa: CASSVRQVANEKLFF
CDR3nt: TGTGCCAGTAGTGTACGACAGGTAGCTAATGAAAAACTGTTTTTT
d_gene: .
j_gene: TRBJ1-4
abundance: .
v_gene: TRBV19

CDR3aa: CASSQELGTGYIQYF
CDR3nt: TGTGCCAGCAGCCAAGAATTGGGGACAGGCTACATTCAGTACTTC
d_gene: TRBD1
j_gene: TRBJ2-4
abundance: .
v_gene: TRBV3-1/TRBV3-2

CDR3aa: CASLQGIPNTEAFF
CDR3nt: TGTGCCAGCCTACAGGGGATTCCGAACACTGAAGCTTTCTTT
d_gene: TRBD1
j_gene: TRBJ1-1
abundance: .
v_gene: TRBV28

CDR3aa: CASQITGNTIYF
CDR3nt: TGTGCCAGTCAAATTACTGGAAACACCATATATTTT
d_gene: .
j_gene: TRBJ1-3
abundance: .
v_gene: TRBV28

CDR3aa: CASSQRQDNYEQYF
CDR3nt: TGTGCCAGCAGCCAACGACAGGATAACTACGAGCAGTACTTC
d_gene: .
j_gene: TRBJ2-7
abundance: .
v_gene: TRBV4-2

CDR3aa: CATARGTGGRQPQHF
CDR3nt: TGTGCCACCGCTAGGGGGACAGGGGGCCGGCAGCCCCAGCATTTT
d_gene: TRBD1
j_gene: TRBJ1-5
abundance: .
v_gene: TRBV19

CDR3aa: CASSGGLAGRTDTQYF
CDR3nt: TGTGCCAGCAGTGGTGGACTAGCGGGGAGAACAGATACGCAGTATTTT
d_gene: TRBD2
j_gene: TRBJ2-3
abundance: .
v_gene: TRBV28

CDR3aa: CASSKIGTGDQPQHF
CDR3nt: TGTGCCAGTAGTAAGATTGGCACAGGGGATCAGCCCCAGCATTTT
d_gene: TRBD1
j_gene: TRBJ1-5
abundance: .
v_gene: TRBV19

CDR3aa: CASSRGLAGGPQFF
CDR3nt: TGCGCCAGCAGCCGGGGACTAGCGGGGGGGCCTCAGTTCTTC
d_gene: TRBD2
j_gene: TRBJ2-1
abundance: .
v_gene: TRBV5-1

CDR3aa: CATRTGMGLKLFF
CDR3nt: TGTGCCACCAGGACAGGGATGGGCTTAAAACTGTTTTTT
d_gene: TRBD1
j_gene: TRBJ1-4
abundance: once
v_gene: TRBV2

CDR3aa: CASSFGAGRETQYF
CDR3nt: TGTGCCAGCAGTTTTGGGGCAGGGCGAGAGACCCAGTACTTC
d_gene: .
j_gene: TRBJ2-5
abundance: .
v_gene: TRBV27

CDR3aa: CASSQGRGWGYTF
CDR3nt: TGTGCCAGCAGCCAGGGGCGGGGCTGGGGCTACACCTTC
d_gene: .
j_gene: TRBJ1-2
abundance: .
v_gene: TRBV3-1/TRBV3-2

CDR3aa: CASSPAVYTEAFF
CDR3nt: TGTGCCAGCAGTCCGGCGGTGTACACTGAAGCTTTCTTT
d_gene: .
j_gene: TRBJ1-1
abundance: .
v_gene: TRBV2

CDR3aa: CASIPLQDRGNGELFF
CDR3nt: TGTGCCAGTATCCCTCTACAGGACAGGGGGAACGGGGAGCTGTTTTTT
d_gene: TRBD1
j_gene: TRBJ2-2
abundance: .
v_gene: TRBV28

CDR3aa: CASRTDLTGELFF
CDR3nt: TGCGCCAGCCGGACAGACCTCACCGGGGAGCTGTTTTTT
d_gene: .
j_gene: TRBJ2-2
abundance: .
v_gene: TRBV5-1

CDR3aa: CASSITGNYEQYF
CDR3nt: TGTGCCAGCAGCATCACAGGTAACTACGAGCAGTACTTC
d_gene: .
j_gene: TRBJ2-7
abundance: .
v_gene: TRBV28

CDR3aa: CASSSGRFISGELFF
CDR3nt: TGTGCCAGCAGTTCAGGCAGGTTCATCTCCGGGGAGCTGTTTTTT
d_gene: .
j_gene: TRBJ2-2
abundance: .
v_gene: TRBV27

CDR3aa: CASDGGTF
CDR3nt: TGTGCCTCGGACGGGGGCACCTTC
d_gene: .
j_gene: TRBJ1-2
abundance: .
v_gene: TRBV10-3

CDR3aa: CASSMYIQGREQYF
CDR3nt: TGTGCCAGTAGTATGTATATACAGGGTCGCGAGCAGTACTTC
d_gene: .
j_gene: TRBJ2-7
abundance: .
v_gene: TRBV19

CDR3aa: CASSRQGAGSPLHF
CDR3nt: TGTGCCAGCAGTCGACAGGGGGCAGGGTCACCCCTCCACTTT
d_gene: TRBD1
j_gene: TRBJ1-6
abundance: .
v_gene: TRBV7-9

CDR3aa: CATDGRRGRDQPQHF
CDR3nt: TGTGCCACTGATGGGAGAAGGGGCAGGGATCAGCCCCAGCATTTT
d_gene: .
j_gene: TRBJ1-5
abundance: .
v_gene: TRBV28

CDR3aa: CASSTGVARGYTF
CDR3nt: TGTGCCAGCAGTACAGGGGTAGCGCGTGGCTACACCTTC
d_gene: TRBD1
j_gene: TRBJ1-2
abundance: .
v_gene: TRBV6-6

CDR3aa: CASSLRGLGSGNTIYF
CDR3nt: TGTGCCAGCAGTTTAAGGGGGTTGGGCTCTGGAAACACCATATATTTT
d_gene: .
j_gene: TRBJ1-3
abundance: .
v_gene: TRBV28

CDR3aa: CASSPPGVTEAFF
CDR3nt: TGTGCCAGCAGCCCCCCAGGGGTGACTGAAGCTTTCTTT
d_gene: .
j_gene: TRBJ1-1
abundance: .
v_gene: TRBV9

CDR3aa: CASSANSPGTGAESPLHF
CDR3nt: TGTGCCAGCAGTGCGAACAGTCCCGGGACAGGGGCGGAGTCACCCCTCCACTTT
d_gene: TRBD1
j_gene: TRBJ1-6
abundance: .
v_gene: TRBV2

CDR3aa: CASRLDRDTEAFF
CDR3nt: TGTGCCAGCAGACTAGACAGGGACACTGAAGCTTTCTTT
d_gene: TRBD1
j_gene: TRBJ1-1
abundance: once
v_gene: TRBV28

CDR3aa: CASSNEVGKTIYEQYF
CDR3nt: TGTGCCAGCAGCAACGAGGTAGGGAAGACCATCTACGAGCAGTACTTC
d_gene: .
j_gene: TRBJ2-7
abundance: .
v_gene: TRBV21-1

CDR3aa: CAWSRDRPYEQYF
CDR3nt: TGTGCCTGGAGTCGGGACAGGCCCTACGAGCAGTACTTC
d_gene: TRBD1
j_gene: TRBJ2-7
abundance: .
v_gene: TRBV30

CDR3aa: CASSLPPQGADYGYTF
CDR3nt: TGTGCCAGCAGTCTGCCTCCCCAAGGGGCGGACTATGGCTACACCTTC
d_gene: .
j_gene: TRBJ1-2
abundance: .
v_gene: TRBV28

CDR3aa: CASSARGSVNYGYTF
CDR3nt: TGTGCCAGCAGCGCCAGGGGGTCGGTCAACTATGGCTACACCTTC
d_gene: TRBD1
j_gene: TRBJ1-2
abundance: once
v_gene: TRBV9

CDR3aa: CASRGVDRGYGKLFF
CDR3nt: TGTGCCAGCAGGGGGGTGGACAGGGGGTATGGAAAACTGTTTTTT
d_gene: TRBD1
j_gene: TRBJ1-4
abundance: once
v_gene: TRBV28

CDR3aa: CASSRGQGARGYTF
CDR3nt: TGTGCCAGCAGTAGGGGACAGGGGGCGCGGGGCTACACCTTC
d_gene: TRBD1
j_gene: TRBJ1-2
abundance: .
v_gene: TRBV2

CDR3aa: CASSQVMQVKYQETQYF
CDR3nt: TGCGCCAGCAGCCAAGTTATGCAAGTCAAGTACCAAGAGACCCAGTACTTC
d_gene: .
j_gene: TRBJ2-5
abundance: .
v_gene: TRBV4-1

CDR3aa: CATSSTGGNYGYTF
CDR3nt: TGTGCCACCAGCAGCACAGGGGGAAACTATGGCTACACCTTC
d_gene: TRBD1
j_gene: TRBJ1-2
abundance: .
v_gene: TRBV24-1

CDR3aa: CSVVKGNTEAFF
CDR3nt: TGCAGCGTTGTCAAGGGGAACACTGAAGCTTTCTTT
d_gene: .
j_gene: TRBJ1-1
abundance: .
v_gene: TRBV29-1

CDR3aa: CASSSRVRDRGSYEQYF
CDR3nt: TGTGCCAGCAGTTCCAGAGTGAGGGACAGGGGTTCCTACGAGCAGTACTTC
d_gene: TRBD1
j_gene: TRBJ2-7
abundance: once
v_gene: TRBV27

CDR3aa: CASSSLAGEVTGELFF
CDR3nt: TGTGCCAGCAGCTCCCTGGCGGGGGAGGTCACCGGGGAGCTGTTTTTT
d_gene: TRBD2
j_gene: TRBJ2-2
abundance: .
v_gene: TRBV5-5

CDR3aa: CATSDVAYGYTF
CDR3nt: TGTGCCACCAGTGATGTTGCATATGGCTACACCTTC
d_gene: .
j_gene: TRBJ1-2
abundance: .
v_gene: TRBV24-1

CDR3aa: CASSLGGGLNEKLFF
CDR3nt: TGTGCCAGCAGCTTGGGAGGGGGACTTAATGAAAAACTGTTTTTT
d_gene: .
j_gene: TRBJ1-4
abundance: .
v_gene: TRBV5-6